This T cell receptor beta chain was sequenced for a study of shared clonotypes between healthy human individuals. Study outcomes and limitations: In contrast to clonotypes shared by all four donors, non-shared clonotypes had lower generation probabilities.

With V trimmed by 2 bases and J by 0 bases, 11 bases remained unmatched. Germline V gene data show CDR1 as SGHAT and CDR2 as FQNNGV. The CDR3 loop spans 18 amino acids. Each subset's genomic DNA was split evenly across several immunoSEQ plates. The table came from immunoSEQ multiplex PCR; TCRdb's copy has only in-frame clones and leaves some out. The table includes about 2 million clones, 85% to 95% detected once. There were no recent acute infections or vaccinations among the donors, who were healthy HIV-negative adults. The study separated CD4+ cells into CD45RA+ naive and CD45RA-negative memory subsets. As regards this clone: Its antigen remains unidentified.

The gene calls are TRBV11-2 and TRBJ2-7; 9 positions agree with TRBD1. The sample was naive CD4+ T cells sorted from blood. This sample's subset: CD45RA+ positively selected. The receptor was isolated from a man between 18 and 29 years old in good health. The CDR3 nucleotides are TGTGCCAGCAGCTTATTGACAGGGGGTACGATTTTCTCCTACGAGCAGTACTTC. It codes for CASSLLTGGTIFSYEQYF.